Listed here are 25 T cell receptor beta chains from one sample, sequenced in a study of blood T cell repertoires in COVID-19. TCRdb keeps only in-frame clones here, not all; method: immunoSEQ multiplex PCR. Of 650,000 to 800,000 clones listed, just under 90% are singletons. Sequenced: peripheral blood. Every receptor here comes from a woman aged 18-29 years with acute or convalescent COVID-19.

The J gene is TRBJ2-1, the V gene TRBV27; 7 nucleotides agree with TRBD1. V trimming: 5 bases; J trimming: 4 bases; junction bases outside the gene matches: 8. This CDR3 has 15 residues. Germline values: CDR1 MNHEY, CDR2 SMNVEV (reference sequence). CDR3 protein: CASSPTMGQYNEQFF. The CDR3 DNA reads TGTGCCAGCAGTCCTACTATGGGACAGTACAATGAGCAGTTCTTC.

The rearrangement links TRBV7-2 to TRBJ2-5; TRBD2 matches 8 bases. This CDR3 has 17 amino acids. Trimming took 2 bases from V and 2 from J; bases not matched to a gene: 10. Looked up from germline, CDR1 is SGHTA and CDR2 is FQGNSA. The DNA of the CDR3 is TGTGCCAGCAGCTTACAGGGGAAGCGGGGGAGGCAAGAGACCCAGTACTTC. Amino acid sequence: CASSLQGKRGRQETQYF.

The chain has TRBV15 and TRBJ2-4; TRBD2 aligns across 10 bases. Unmatched junction bases numbered 0, after V lost 1 base and J lost 0 bases. Germline-derived CDR1 and CDR2 are LNHNV and YYDKDF (reference sequence). This CDR3 is 16 amino acids long. CDR3 nucleotide sequence: TGTGCCACCAGCAGAGGGACTAGCGGAGCCAAAAACATTCAGTACTTC. Its protein product is CATSRGTSGAKNIQYF.

The V and J genes are TRBV6-2 or TRBV6-3 and TRBJ2-1; 9 bases line up with TRBD2. Losses at the gene ends were 0 bases for V and 10 bases for J; bases not matched to a gene: 7. This CDR3 comprises 15 residues. Germline V lookup: CDR1 MNHEY, CDR2 SVGEGT. The CDR3 DNA follows: TGTGCCAGCAGTTACTCTCTAGCGGGGACCAACGAGCAGTTCTTC. Amino acid sequence: CASSYSLAGTNEQFF.

CDR3 amino acids: CASSPGTGVDTQYF. CDR3 bases: TGTGCCAGCAGCCCCGGGACAGGGGTAGATACGCAGTATTTT. The chain uses TRBV7-3 and TRBJ2-3, with 10 nucleotides matching TRBD1. Germline values: CDR1 SGHTA, CDR2 FQGTGA. Losses at the gene ends were 5 bases for V and 5 bases for J; bases not matched to a gene: 4. The CDR3 has 14 residues.

This rearrangement joins TRBV7-2 to TRBJ2-7; unclear D gene. V lost 5 bases and J 2 bases, leaving 10 bases between the germline ends. This CDR3 comprises 13 residues. CDR1 SGHTA and CDR2 FQGNSA come from the germline V gene. CDR3 sequence: CASSHRGPYEQYF. DNA for the CDR3: TGTGCCAGCAGCCACCGCGGCCCCTACGAGCAGTACTTC. Based on the CDR3 plus reference TRBV7-2 and TRBJ2-7, the full variable domain is GAGVSQSPSNKVTEKGKDVELRCDPISGHTALYWYRQSLGQGLEFLIYFQGNSAPDKSGLPSDRFSAERTGGSVSTLTIQRTQQEDSAVYLCASSHRGPYEQYFGPGTRLTVT.

The chain is built from TRBV19 and TRBJ1-2; 8 bases line up with TRBD1. The CDR3 is 11 residues long. The V gene's germline CDR1 is LNHDA and CDR2 SQIVND (reference sequence). The trim removed 5 bases at V and 14 bases at J, leaving 7 bases unmatched. CDR3 DNA sequence: TGTGCCAGTAGTGCTTGGTGGGACAGGACCTTC. Translation: CASSAWWDRTF.

The chain recombines TRBV6-5 with TRBJ2-1, with TRBD2 matching over 7 bases. The CDR3 is made up of 14 amino acids. Germline assignment: CDR1 MNHEY and CDR2 SVGAGI. V gave up 7 bases and J gave up 5 bases; unmatched junction bases: 8. CDR3 nucleotide sequence: TGTGCCAGCAAAGGCGGGGCGGGAGACAATGAGCAGTTCTTC. Translated: CASKGGAGDNEQFF.

The genes are TRBV4-1 and TRBJ2-1; D is undetermined. V lost 0 bases and J lost 1, with 7 bases in between. The CDR3 totals 15 residues. CDR1 is MGHRA, CDR2 YSYEKL, per germline. The CDR3 loop is CASSQDYGSYNEQFF. Here the CDR3 DNA reads TGCGCCAGCAGCCAAGACTACGGGTCCTACAATGAGCAGTTCTTC.

The chain couples TRBV3-1 (or the pseudogene TRBV3-2) to TRBJ2-5; 9 positions match TRBD2. Germline V gene data show CDR1 as LGHDT and CDR2 as YNNKEL (reference sequence). With 8 bases clipped from V and 3 bases from J, the junction kept 4 bases outside the gene matches. CDR3 length: 13 residues. The CDR3 region has the DNA TGTGCCAGCGCGGGGGGGCTAAAAGAGACCCAGTACTTC. Translated: CASAGGLKETQYF.

V and J are TRBV3-1 (or the pseudogene TRBV3-2) and TRBJ1-1; D is ambiguous. Germline assignment: CDR1 LGHDT and CDR2 YNNKEL (reference sequence). This CDR3 region has 13 residues. V gave up 4 bases and J gave up 4 bases, with 10 bases separating them. CDR3 protein: CASSRSRGTEAFF. The CDR3 region has the DNA TGTGCCAGCAGCCGCTCCAGAGGCACTGAAGCTTTCTTT.

The rearrangement links TRBV11-2 to TRBJ2-7, with D tentatively TRBD2 (6 bases). Germline V gives CDR1 SGHAT, CDR2 FQNNGV. The germline V and J ends were trimmed by 0 bases and 2 bases, with 11 bases remaining between them. This CDR3 comprises 15 residues. CDR3 coding DNA: TGTGCCAGCAGCTTAGATAGCGGTTGTCCCTACGAGCAGTACTTC. It is translated as CASSLDSGCPYEQYF.

The chain combines TRBV15 with TRBJ2-5, with D possibly TRBD2 on 5 matching bases. The CDR3 extends over 14 amino acids. Per germline, CDR1 LNHNV and CDR2 YYDKDF (reference sequence). V shed 2 bases and J shed 7 bases, with 14 bases lying between them. CDR3 coding DNA: TGTGCCACCAGCAGAACGGAAACCGAGGGGACCCAGTACTTC. Translating it yields CATSRTETEGTQYF.

A note on this clone: At the DNA level, this CDR3 is encoded by other sequences in the same sample as well. The chain couples TRBV27 to TRBJ1-1; no clear D gene. V dropped 0 bases and J dropped 4 bases, with 6 bases sitting between them. CDR1 and CDR2 from the germline V gene are MNHEY and SMNVEV (reference sequence). The CDR3 spans 13 residues. The CDR3 region has the DNA TGTGCCAGCAGTTTATCCCGGGGCACTGAAGCTTTCTTT. The encoded protein is CASSLSRGTEAFF.

V is TRBV4-1 and J is TRBJ1-2; D is possibly TRBD1 (5 bases). V was clipped by 4 bases and J by 8 bases, with 14 bases between them. Germline values: CDR1 MGHRA, CDR2 YSYEKL. This CDR3 spans 13 amino acids. The CDR3 nucleotides read TGCGCCAGCAGCCTCATCGGGGGGAGCGGCTACACCTTC. Translated, it gives CASSLIGGSGYTF.

The V call is TRBV6-5, the J call TRBJ1-2, with D possibly being TRBD1 (5 bases). The CDR3 is made up of 12 amino acids. The V and J ends lost 9 bases and 10 bases respectively, with 18 bases between them. Germline assignment: CDR1 MNHEY and CDR2 SVGAGI. CDR3 nucleotides: TGTGCCAGTGATCTCCCGACAGCGCCCTACACCTTC. Protein product: CASDLPTAPYTF.

V gene TRBV7-2 combines with J gene TRBJ1-1, with D perhaps TRBD1 (5 bases). The CDR3 spans 15 residues. Germline V lookup: CDR1 SGHTA, CDR2 FQGNSA. Trimming removed 5 bases at V and 1 base at J, with 14 bases between. CDR3 DNA sequence: TGTGCCAGCAGCCTGAGACAGAGATCGAACACTGAAGCTTTCTTT. Translated, it gives CASSLRQRSNTEAFF.

The V and J genes are TRBV4-3 and TRBJ1-1; 8 positions match TRBD1. V lost 4 bases and J lost 0; bases outside the gene matches: 7. In germline, CDR1 is LGHNA, CDR2 YSLEER. This CDR3 comprises 16 residues. The CDR3 here is CASSPGQGGVNTEAFF. CDR3 nucleotide sequence: TGCGCCAGCAGCCCCGGACAGGGTGGGGTGAACACTGAAGCTTTCTTT.

This clone was recorded once. The V and J genes are TRBV4-1 and TRBJ2-1, with TRBD1 matching 9 bases. This CDR3 region has 15 residues. CDR1 and CDR2 from the germline V gene are MGHRA and YSYEKL. Germline trimming cut 4 bases from V and 4 bases from J; bases unmatched to any gene: 5. In DNA form, the CDR3 reads TGCGCCAGCAGCCGTGGGGACAGGGCGTACAATGAGCAGTTCTTC. Translated: CASSRGDRAYNEQFF.

This chain joins TRBV30 and TRBJ1-2, with D unresolved. Trimming removed 2 bases from V and 8 bases from J, with 12 bases in between. The CDR3 runs to 12 residues. The germline CDR1 and CDR2 sequences are GTSNPN and SVGIG (reference sequence). CDR3: CAWSPGISGYTF. The CDR3 nucleotides are TGTGCCTGGAGTCCGGGAATTTCGGGCTACACCTTC.

The V gene is TRBV5-4, the J gene TRBJ2-6; tentatively, D is TRBD1 (6 bases). Per germline, CDR1 SGHNT and CDR2 YYREEE (reference sequence). This CDR3 is 17 amino acids long. With 4 bases removed from V and 0 bases from J, the gap between germline ends came to 14 bases. The CDR3 DNA reads TGTGCCAGCAGCCGGACAGTCCTAAGCTCTGGGGCCAACGTCCTGACTTTC. Translated: CASSRTVLSSGANVLTF.

The chain joins TRBV7-3 to TRBJ1-6, with D maybe TRBD1 (5 bases). Germline CDR1 and CDR2: SGHTA and FQGTGA. The germline V and J ends were trimmed by 5 bases and 6 bases, with 11 bases remaining between them. This CDR3 is built from 14 residues. The CDR3: CASSAGFTNSPLHF. CDR3 DNA sequence: TGTGCCAGCAGCGCAGGGTTTACTAATTCACCCCTCCACTTT.

The V call is TRBV11-3, the J call TRBJ1-2; D gene unclear. The CDR3 length is 15 residues. V was shortened by 10 bases and J by 0 bases, with 18 bases between the two germline ends. CDR1 is SGHNT and CDR2 is YENEEA in the germline V gene. CDR3 nucleotide sequence: TGTGCCACCAGACGGAGTCAGACTTCTAACTATGGCTACACCTTC. This codes for CATRRSQTSNYGYTF.

The rearrangement joins TRBV19 to TRBJ1-2; D gene ambiguous. Trimming pared 4 bases from V and 4 bases from J, leaving 10 bases between. The V gene's germline CDR1 is LNHDA and CDR2 SQIVND (reference sequence). The CDR3 totals 13 residues. CDR3 loop: CASSRARAYGYTF. The DNA for the CDR3 is TGTGCCAGTAGTAGGGCCAGAGCCTATGGCTACACCTTC.

The genes are TRBV9 and TRBJ1-2; D uncertain. Trimming removed 6 bases from V and 7 bases from J, with 10 bases in between. This CDR3 has 11 amino acids. In germline, CDR1 is SGDLS, CDR2 YYNGEE. In DNA, the CDR3 is TGTGCCAGCAAGAGTGGGAGTGGCTACACCTTC. This gives the protein CASKSGSGYTF.